Presented here are 16 T cell receptor beta chains from one specimen sequenced in a study of T cells after posttransplantation cyclophosphamide. Busulfan-fludarabine conditioning, marrow transplant, and cyclophosphamide on days +3 and +4 were administered. Only in-frame clones appear in the TCRdb table, and some are missing; sequencing was by immunoSEQ multiplex PCR. The sample lists about 36,000 clones, roughly 78% occurring once. This specimen consisted of CD4+ T cells sorted from blood, obtained 1,900 to 2,000 days after a stem cell transplant with posttransplant cyclophosphamide. The source is a female patient aged 40-50 years who received an allogeneic stem cell transplant from a related donor, was CMV-positive, and had no GVHD. A subset of T cells may come from the graft donor.

The chain uses TRBV5-4 and TRBJ1-1; D is ambiguous. CDR1 is SGHNT and CDR2 is YYREEE in the germline V gene (reference sequence). The V end lost 4 bases, the J end lost 2 bases, and 18 bases lay between the germline ends. CDR3 length: 16 residues. CDR3 residues: CASSPAGGLFNTEAFF. CDR3 in DNA: TGTGCCAGCAGCCCTGCGGGCGGACTCTTTAACACTGAAGCTTTCTTT.

This clone was seen just once. The rearrangement joins TRBV7-9 to TRBJ1-2, with no clear D. Trimming stripped 0 bases from V and 8 bases from J, with 10 bases between. There are 13 residues in the CDR3. Germline loops: CDR1 SEHNR, CDR2 FQNEAQ (reference sequence). CDR3 sequence reads: CASSLAAGRGYTF. Written as DNA, the CDR3 is TGTGCCAGCAGCTTAGCGGCAGGCCGGGGCTACACCTTC.

This chain uses TRBV4-3 with TRBJ1-1; possibly TRBD1 for D (5 bases). Deletions cut 2 bases from V and 3 bases from J, with 13 bases between. CDR1 is LGHNA and CDR2 is YSLEER in the germline V gene. The CDR3 is 15 residues long. As DNA, the CDR3 is TGCGCCAGCAGCCAAACGCGGGGGGGGGACACTGAAGCTTTCTTT. Translating it yields CASSQTRGGDTEAFF.

The V and J genes are TRBV4-3 and TRBJ1-3; D is possibly TRBD1 (6 bases). CDR3 length equals 15 residues. The V gene lost 5 bases and the J gene lost 2 bases, with 13 bases spanning the gap. CDR1 is LGHNA and CDR2 is YSLEER in the germline V gene. CDR3 DNA sequence: TGCGCCAGCAGCGAACAGGGTTACGCTGGAAACACCATATATTTT. Protein sequence: CASSEQGYAGNTIYF.

This clone showed up just once. The V and J genes are TRBV5-6 and TRBJ1-5; 8 nucleotides align to TRBD1. Germline V gives CDR1 SGHDT, CDR2 YYEEEE. This CDR3 is 15 amino acids long. V lost 6 bases, J lost 5 bases, and 10 bases stayed unmatched. CDR3 sequence reads: CASTRRTGTDQPQHF. CDR3 nucleotides: TGTGCCAGCACCAGAAGGACAGGGACAGATCAGCCCCAGCATTTT.

This clone has just a few counts. This rearrangement joins TRBV28 to TRBJ1-2; 9 nucleotides align to TRBD1. The V gene's germline CDR1 is MDHEN and CDR2 SYDVKM. Unmatched junction bases numbered 12, after V lost 6 bases and J lost 7 bases. The CDR3 spans 15 residues. The CDR3 here is CASRSSHRGRSGYTF. The CDR3 nucleotides read TGTGCCAGCAGATCCTCCCACAGGGGGCGGAGTGGCTACACCTTC.

The chain carries TRBV11-3 and TRBJ1-4, with D perhaps TRBD1 (6 bases). This CDR3 is 17 amino acids long. The germline CDR1 and CDR2 sequences are SGHNT and YENEEA. V dropped 4 bases and J dropped 8 bases, with 23 bases sitting between them. CDR3 DNA: TGTGCCAGCAGCTCCCATGGGAAGGGAGGGGGGGAGGAAAAACTGTTTTTT. The encoded protein is CASSSHGKGGGEEKLFF. Full variable domain (rest looked up from reference TRBV11-3 and TRBJ1-4): EAGVVQSPRYKIIEKKQPVAFWCNPISGHNTLYWYLQNLGQGPELLIRYENEEAVDDSQLPKDRFSAERLKGVDSTLKIQPAELGDSAVYLCASSSHGKGGGEEKLFFGSGTQLSVL.

This chain links TRBV11-2 with TRBJ2-5; 14 bases are a match to TRBD2. Germline V gene lookup returns CDR1 SGHAT and CDR2 FQNNGV. The CDR3 has 17 amino acids. J was trimmed by 4 bases and V by 5 bases; bases with no gene match: 9. The CDR3 spells CASSQNGLAGGGETQYF. CDR3 nucleotides: TGTGCCAGCAGCCAGAACGGACTAGCGGGGGGAGGAGAGACCCAGTACTTC.

The chain uses TRBV5-1 and TRBJ1-1; D is unresolved. The CDR3 loop spans 14 amino acids. Trimming cost V 0 bases and J 5 bases, with 11 bases left between them. Germline-derived CDR1 and CDR2 are SGHRS and YFSETQ. The CDR3 protein is CASSLARVGTEAFF. For the CDR3, the DNA is TGCGCCAGCAGCTTGGCGAGGGTGGGGACTGAAGCTTTCTTT.

The V call is TRBV9, the J call TRBJ2-1; a weak D match, TRBD1 (5 bases). CDR3 length equals 15 residues. Germline CDR1 SGDLS, CDR2 YYNGEE. With 0 bases removed from V and 0 bases from J, the gap between germline ends came to 7 bases. This CDR3 is CASSVEGNSYNEQFF. The CDR3 bases are TGTGCCAGCAGCGTAGAGGGGAACTCCTACAATGAGCAGTTCTTC.

The gene calls are TRBV7-3 and TRBJ2-7; 10 nucleotides match TRBD2. Germline CDR1 is SGHTA and CDR2 is FQGTGA. The CDR3 loop spans 15 amino acids. V was pared by 2 bases and J by 4 bases, with 5 bases of the junction left unmatched. CDR3 residues: CASSLSSSGGYEQYF. In DNA, the CDR3 is TGTGCCAGCAGCTTATCTTCTAGCGGGGGTTACGAGCAGTACTTC.

This clone appeared a few times. The chain combines TRBV28 with TRBJ1-2; 8 bases line up with TRBD1. V lost 7 bases and J lost 3; bases outside the gene matches: 4. Germline-derived CDR1 and CDR2 are MDHEN and SYDVKM. This CDR3 has 13 residues. Here the CDR3 reads CASTGQEYYGYTF. The CDR3 DNA reads TGTGCCAGCACGGGACAGGAGTACTATGGCTACACCTTC.

Written as DNA, the CDR3 is TGCGCCAGCACCTCAGGGGCAACTAATGAAAAACTGTTTTTT. Protein: CASTSGATNEKLFF. The chain carries TRBV5-1 and TRBJ1-4; D possibly corresponds to TRBD1 (6 bases). Germline loops: CDR1 SGHRS, CDR2 YFSETQ. The ends were cut back, 6 bases at V and 0 bases at J, with 9 bases in the middle. The CDR3 runs to 14 residues.

V gene TRBV7-9 combines with J gene TRBJ2-2; 9 bases agree with TRBD2. Trimming at V came to 6 bases and at J to 0 bases, leaving 5 bases not matched to a gene. Germline CDR1 reads SEHNR; CDR2 reads FQNEAQ (reference sequence). CDR3 length: 16 amino acids. The CDR3 sequence: CASSPVAGANTGELFF. The DNA of the CDR3 is TGTGCCAGCAGTCCGGTAGCGGGGGCGAACACCGGGGAGCTGTTTTTT.

Here the CDR3 reads CASSGGQGNTGELFF. In DNA, the CDR3 is TGCGCCAGCAGCGGGGGACAGGGGAACACCGGGGAGCTGTTTTTT. V is TRBV5-1 and J is TRBJ2-2, with 9 bases aligning to TRBD1. Germline CDR1 is SGHRS and CDR2 is YFSETQ. V lost 4 bases, J lost 1 base, and 2 bases stayed unmatched. The CDR3 extends over 15 amino acids.

This rearrangement joins TRBV19 to TRBJ2-7; 8 bases line up with TRBD2. Germline V gene data show CDR1 as LNHDA and CDR2 as SQIVND (reference sequence). The CDR3 has 15 amino acids. V lost 6 bases to trimming and J lost 0 bases; unmatched junction nucleotides: 7. CDR3 in DNA: TGTGCCAGTAGACTAGTAGCGGGGTCCTCCTACGAGCAGTACTTC. Encoded protein: CASRLVAGSSYEQYF.